This T cell receptor beta chain emerged from a study of T-cell memory formation after mild COVID-19. Study-level findings and limits: CD4+ bias marked clones expanding day 15 to 37, unlike balanced contracting clones. Shrinking CD4+ clones were chiefly CM and EM; CD8+ ones were chiefly EMRA. Several responding clones turned up in pre-infection memory, indicating that cross-reactive memory may have taken part.

TCRdb analysed the 5' RACE reads with MiXCR anew, one entry per CDR3 protein. The sample contains about 240,000 distinct CDR3 sequences, around a tenth of which appear only once. This clonotype was seen a handful of times. Its matching antigen is unknown. In germline, CDR1 is SGHTA, CDR2 FQGNSA. This CDR3 comprises 15 residues. Trimming left V 4 bases short and J 1 base short, with 13 bases between. The sequencing input was PBMCs or a T cell subset sorted from them (not recorded which). This TCR came from a man aged 18-30 years who had mild COVID-19 (a few samples of this study predate the infection). Cell type and time point are not known. J is TRBJ2-5 and V is TRBV7-2; D is perhaps TRBD1 or TRBD2 (5 bases each). The CDR3 DNA is TGTGCCAGCAGCTCCCCTGAGGGGATCCAAGAGACCCAGTACTTC. Its translation: CASSSPEGIQETQYF. Looking up the rest from reference TRBV7-2 and TRBJ2-5 gives the full variable domain: GAGVSQSPSNKVTEKGKDVELRCDPISGHTALYWYRQSLGQGLEFLIYFQGNSAPDKSGLPSDRFSAERTGGSVSTLTIQRTQQEDSAVYLCASSSPEGIQETQYFGPGTRLLVL.